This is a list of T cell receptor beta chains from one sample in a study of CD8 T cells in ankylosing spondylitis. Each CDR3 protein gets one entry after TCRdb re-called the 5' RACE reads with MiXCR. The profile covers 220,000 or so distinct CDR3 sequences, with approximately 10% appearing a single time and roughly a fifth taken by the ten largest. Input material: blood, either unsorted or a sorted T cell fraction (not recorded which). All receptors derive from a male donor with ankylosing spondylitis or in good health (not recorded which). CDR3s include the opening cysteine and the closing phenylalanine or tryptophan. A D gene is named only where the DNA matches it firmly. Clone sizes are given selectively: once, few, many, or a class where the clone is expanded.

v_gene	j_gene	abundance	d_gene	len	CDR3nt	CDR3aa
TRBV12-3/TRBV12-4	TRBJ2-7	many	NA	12	TGTGCCAGCAGGCCCGACAGCTACGAGCAGTACTTC	CASRPDSYEQYF
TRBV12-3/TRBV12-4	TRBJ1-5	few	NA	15	TGTGCCAGCAGTTTAGCGCAAGGGTTCGAGCAGCCCCAGCATTTT	CASSLAQGFEQPQHF
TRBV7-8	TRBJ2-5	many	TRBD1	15	TGTGCCAGCAGCTTCGGGACAGGGATGAGAGAGACCCAGTACTTC	CASSFGTGMRETQYF
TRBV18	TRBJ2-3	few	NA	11	TGTGCCAGCTCCCCATCCGATACGCAGTATTTT	CASSPSDTQYF
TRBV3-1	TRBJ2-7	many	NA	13	TGTGCCAGCAGCCGTCTTGGGATCGTCGAGCAGTACTTC	CASSRLGIVEQYF
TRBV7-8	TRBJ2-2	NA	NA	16	TGTGCCAGCACACCATCAAGCTTACTGTACACCGGGGAGCTGTTTTTT	CASTPSSLLYTGELFF
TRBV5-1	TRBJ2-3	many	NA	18	TGCGCCAGCAGCCCGGACGGTCAGGGGGGGCGGAGCACAGATACGCAGTATTTT	CASSPDGQGGRSTDTQYF
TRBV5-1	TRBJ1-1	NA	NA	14	TGCGCCAGCAGCTGGCAGGGGAGCGGCACTGAAGCTCTCTTT	CASSWQGSGTEALF
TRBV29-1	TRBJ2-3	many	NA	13	TGCAGCGCACCGACGGTGGCAAGAGGTACGCAGTATTTT	CSAPTVARGTQYF
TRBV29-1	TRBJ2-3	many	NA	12	TGCAGCTTTTGGGCCGGGTCGGATACGCAGTATTTT	CSFWAGSDTQYF
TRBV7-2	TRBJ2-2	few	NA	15	TGTGCCAGCAGCAAGAGGGGGGGGGCTGCCGGGGAGCTGTTTTTT	CASSKRGGAAGELFF
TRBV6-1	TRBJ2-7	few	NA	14	TGTGCCAGCAGGGGCGCGCCCGGCTCCTACGAGCAGTACTTC	CASRGAPGSYEQYF
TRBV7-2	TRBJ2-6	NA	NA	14	TGTGCCAGCAGCTTCGCCGTCGGTGATACCGTCCTGACTTTC	CASSFAVGDTVLTF
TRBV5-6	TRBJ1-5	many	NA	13	TGTGCCAGCAGCTTGGGATTGTCCCAGCCCCAGCATTTT	CASSLGLSQPQHF
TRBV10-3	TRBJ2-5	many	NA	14	TGTGCCGCCAAAGGGACAAACAAACAAGAGACCCAGTACTTC	CAAKGTNKQETQYF
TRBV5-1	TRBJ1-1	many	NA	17	TGCGCCAGCAGCTTCCAGGGGCCGCGGACCATGAACACTGAAGCTTTCTTT	CASSFQGPRTMNTEAFF
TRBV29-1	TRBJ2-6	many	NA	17	TGCAGCGTCTCAACTCTCAGGGGATTCTCCGGGGCCAACGTCCTGACTTTC	CSVSTLRGFSGANVLTF
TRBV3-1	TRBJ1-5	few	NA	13	TGTGCCAGCAGCGGGGGCTCCAATCAGCCCCAGCATTTT	CASSGGSNQPQHF
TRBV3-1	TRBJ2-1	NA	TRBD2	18	TGTGCCAGCAGCCAAGTCCTAGCGGGGGGCCACTTCTACAATGAGCAGTTCTTC	CASSQVLAGGHFYNEQFF
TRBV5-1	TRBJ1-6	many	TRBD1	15	TGCGCCAGCAGCTTGGAGGACAGGGGCACCTCACCCCTCCACTTT	CASSLEDRGTSPLHF